Listed below are T cell receptor beta chains from one sample, sequenced in a study of blood T cells in healthy people across ages. MiXCR, applied by TCRdb to the 5' RACE reads, yields one record per CDR3 protein. The sample holds 550,000 to 600,000 distinct CDR3 sequences, around 48% seen once. The sequenced sample consisted of blood. The receptors come from a man older than 75 in good health. Both conserved end residues are part of each CDR3. The D gene is left open where the match is weak. Only some rows state a clone size, as once, few, many or a class for expanded clones.

TRBJ2-7 | . | TRBV7-2 | . | CASSLLATTYEQYF | TGTGCCAGCAGCTTACTCGCCACTACCTACGAGCAGTACTTC
TRBJ2-7 | . | TRBV5-6 | . | CASSPRRGVYEQYF | TGTGCCAGCAGCCCTAGGCGGGGAGTCTACGAGCAGTACTTC
TRBJ2-7 | . | TRBV28 | . | CASSFEDWYEQYF | TGTGCCAGCAGTTTTGAAGACTGGTACGAGCAGTACTTC
TRBJ2-1 | . | TRBV5-1 | . | CASSLAELGNNEQFF | TGCGCCAGCAGCTTGGCCGAGCTGGGGAACAATGAGCAGTTCTTC
TRBJ2-5 | . | TRBV10-3 | TRBD2 | CAIRLAAQETQYF | TGTGCCATCAGGCTAGCGGCCCAAGAGACCCAGTACTTC
TRBJ2-7 | . | TRBV7-2 | . | CASSLAGGLIYEQYF | TGTGCCAGCAGCTTAGCGGGCGGGCTTATCTACGAGCAGTACTTC
TRBJ2-2 | . | TRBV7-2 | . | CASSLVRVGELFF | TGTGCCAGCAGCTTAGTTAGGGTCGGGGAGCTGTTTTTT
TRBJ2-5 | . | TRBV20-1 | . | CSARPWGGTQYF | TGCAGTGCTCGACCCTGGGGAGGGACCCAGTACTTC
TRBJ2-2 | . | TRBV7-6 | . | CASSFVVTGELFF | TGTGCCAGCAGCTTTGTGGTAACCGGGGAGCTGTTTTTT
TRBJ1-1 | few | TRBV15 | . | CATSPQGGTEAFF | TGTGCCACCAGCCCCCAGGGTGGAACTGAAGCTTTCTTT
TRBJ2-7 | few | TRBV20-1 | TRBD1 | CSANIPGQGASYF | TGCAGTGCCAATATACCGGGACAGGGGGCTTCGTACTTC
TRBJ2-1 | . | TRBV7-2 | . | CASSFEEQFF | TGTGCCAGCAGCTTTGAAGAGCAGTTCTTC
TRBJ2-1 | . | TRBV7-2 | TRBD2 | CASSTGRAGDNEQFF | TGTGCCAGCAGCACGGGACGAGCGGGGGACAATGAGCAGTTCTTC